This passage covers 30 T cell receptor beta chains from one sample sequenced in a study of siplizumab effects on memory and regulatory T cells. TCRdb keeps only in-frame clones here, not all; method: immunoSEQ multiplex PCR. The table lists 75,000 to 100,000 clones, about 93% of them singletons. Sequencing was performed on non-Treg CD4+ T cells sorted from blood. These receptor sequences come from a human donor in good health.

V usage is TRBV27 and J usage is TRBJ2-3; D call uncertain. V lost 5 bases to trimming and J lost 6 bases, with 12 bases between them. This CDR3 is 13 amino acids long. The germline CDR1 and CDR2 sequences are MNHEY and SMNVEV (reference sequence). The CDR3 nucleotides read TGTGCCAGCAGTCTAACGCAGAAGGATACGCAGTATTTT. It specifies CASSLTQKDTQYF.

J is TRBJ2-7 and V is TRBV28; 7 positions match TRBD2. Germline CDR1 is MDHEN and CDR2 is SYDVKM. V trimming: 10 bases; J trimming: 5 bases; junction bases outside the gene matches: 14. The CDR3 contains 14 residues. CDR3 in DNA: TGTGCCACCGGGGGAGCCGGCGGGAGTCACGAGCAGTACTTC. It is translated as CATGGAGGSHEQYF.

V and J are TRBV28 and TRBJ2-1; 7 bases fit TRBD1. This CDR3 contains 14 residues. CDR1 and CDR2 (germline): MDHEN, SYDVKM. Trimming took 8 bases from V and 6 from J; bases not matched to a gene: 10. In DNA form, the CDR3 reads TGTGCCAGCGGAAAACAGGACAGGAGCAATGAGCAGTTCTTC. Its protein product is CASGKQDRSNEQFF.

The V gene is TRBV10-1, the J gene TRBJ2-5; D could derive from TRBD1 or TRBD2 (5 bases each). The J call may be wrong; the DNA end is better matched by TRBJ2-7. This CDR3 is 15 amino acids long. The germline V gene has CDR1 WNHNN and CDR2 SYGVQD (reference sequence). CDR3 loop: CASSDTRGHTYEQYF. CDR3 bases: TGCGCCAGCAGTGATACTCGGGGCCATACCTACGAGCAGTACTTC.

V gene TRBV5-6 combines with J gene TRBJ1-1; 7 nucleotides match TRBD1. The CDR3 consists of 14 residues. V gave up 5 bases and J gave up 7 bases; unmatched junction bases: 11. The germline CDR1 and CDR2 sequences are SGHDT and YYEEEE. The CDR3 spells CASSLPGQPFEAFF. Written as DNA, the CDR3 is TGTGCCAGCAGTCTACCGGGACAGCCGTTTGAAGCTTTCTTT.

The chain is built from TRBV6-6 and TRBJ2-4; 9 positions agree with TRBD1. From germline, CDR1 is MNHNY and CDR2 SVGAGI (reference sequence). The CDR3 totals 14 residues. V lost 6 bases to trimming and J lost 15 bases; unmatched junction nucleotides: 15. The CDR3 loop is CASRNKGTGQWLYF. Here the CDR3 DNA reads TGTGCCAGCAGGAACAAGGGGACAGGGCAGTGGTTGTACTTC.

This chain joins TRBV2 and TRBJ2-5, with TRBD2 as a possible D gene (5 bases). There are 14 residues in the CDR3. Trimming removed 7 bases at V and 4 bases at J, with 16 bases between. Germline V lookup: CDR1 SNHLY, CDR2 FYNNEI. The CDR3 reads CASNPSTAGETQYF. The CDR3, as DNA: TGTGCCAGCAACCCCTCCACGGCGGGAGAGACCCAGTACTTC.

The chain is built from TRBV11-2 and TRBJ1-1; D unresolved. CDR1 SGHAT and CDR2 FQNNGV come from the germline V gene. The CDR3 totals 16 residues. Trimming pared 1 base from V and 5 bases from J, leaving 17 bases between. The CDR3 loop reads CASSLVPNGLGTEAFF. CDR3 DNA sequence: TGTGCCAGCAGCTTAGTCCCCAACGGGCTGGGAACTGAAGCTTTCTTT.

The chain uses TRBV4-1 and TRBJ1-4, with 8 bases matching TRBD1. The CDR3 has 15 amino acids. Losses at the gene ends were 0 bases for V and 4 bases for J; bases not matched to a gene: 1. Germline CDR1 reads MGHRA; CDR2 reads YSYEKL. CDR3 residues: CASSQEGTGNEKLFF. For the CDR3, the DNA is TGCGCCAGCAGCCAAGAGGGGACAGGTAATGAAAAACTGTTTTTT.

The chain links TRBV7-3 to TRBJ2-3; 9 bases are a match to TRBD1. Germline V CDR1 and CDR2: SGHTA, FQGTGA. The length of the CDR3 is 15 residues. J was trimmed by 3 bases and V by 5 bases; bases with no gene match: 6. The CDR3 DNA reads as TGTGCCAGCAGCCGGGACAGGGAGCTGACAGATACGCAGTATTTT. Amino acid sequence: CASSRDRELTDTQYF.

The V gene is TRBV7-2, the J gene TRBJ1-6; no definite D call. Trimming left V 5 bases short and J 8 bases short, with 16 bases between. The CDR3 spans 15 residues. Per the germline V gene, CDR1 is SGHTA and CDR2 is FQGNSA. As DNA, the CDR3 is TGTGCCAGCAGCCAAACGGGCCCTCTCTATTCACCCCTCCACTTT. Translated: CASSQTGPLYSPLHF. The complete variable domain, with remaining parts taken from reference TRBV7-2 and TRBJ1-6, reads GAGVSQSPSNKVTEKGKDVELRCDPISGHTALYWYRQSLGQGLEFLIYFQGNSAPDKSGLPSDRFSAERTGGSVSTLTIQRTQQEDSAVYLCASSQTGPLYSPLHFGNGTRLTVT.

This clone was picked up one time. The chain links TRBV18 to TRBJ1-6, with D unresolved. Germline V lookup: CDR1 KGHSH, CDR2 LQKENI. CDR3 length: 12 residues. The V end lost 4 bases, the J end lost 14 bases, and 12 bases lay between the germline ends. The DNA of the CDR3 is TGTGCCAGCTCACTGCGGGCTGGAGCCCTCCACTTT. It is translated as CASSLRAGALHF. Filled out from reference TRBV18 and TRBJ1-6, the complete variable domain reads NAGVMQNPRHLVRRRGQEARLRCSPMKGHSHVYWYRQLPEEGLKFMVYLQKENIIDESGMPKERFSAEFPKEGPSILRIQQVVRGDSAAYFCASSLRAGALHFGNGTRLTVT.

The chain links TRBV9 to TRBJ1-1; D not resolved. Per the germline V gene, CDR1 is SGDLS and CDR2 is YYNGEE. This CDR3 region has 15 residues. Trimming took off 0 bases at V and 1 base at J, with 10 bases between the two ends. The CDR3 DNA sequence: TGTGCCAGCAGCGTAGTCGGGCCGCCGAACACTGAAGCTTTCTTT. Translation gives CASSVVGPPNTEAFF.

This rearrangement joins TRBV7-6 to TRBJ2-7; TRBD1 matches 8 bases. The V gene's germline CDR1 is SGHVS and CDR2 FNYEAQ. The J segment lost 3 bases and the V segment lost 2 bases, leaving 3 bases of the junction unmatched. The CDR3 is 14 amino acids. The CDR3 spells CASSLQGAGYEQYF. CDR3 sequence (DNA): TGTGCCAGCAGCTTACAGGGGGCGGGCTACGAGCAGTACTTC.

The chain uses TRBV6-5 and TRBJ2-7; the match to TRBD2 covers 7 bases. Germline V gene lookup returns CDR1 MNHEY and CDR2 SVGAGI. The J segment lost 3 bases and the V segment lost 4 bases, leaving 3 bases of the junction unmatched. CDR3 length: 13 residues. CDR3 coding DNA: TGTGCCAGCAGTTTCCAGCGGGGCTACGAGCAGTACTTC. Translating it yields CASSFQRGYEQYF.

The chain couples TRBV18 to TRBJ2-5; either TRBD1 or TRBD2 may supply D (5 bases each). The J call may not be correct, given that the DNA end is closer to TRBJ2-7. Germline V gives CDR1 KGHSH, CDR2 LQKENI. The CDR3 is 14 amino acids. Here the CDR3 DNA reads TGTGCCAGCTCACCCCGGGACGGTCACTACGAGCAGTACTTC. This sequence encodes CASSPRDGHYEQYF.

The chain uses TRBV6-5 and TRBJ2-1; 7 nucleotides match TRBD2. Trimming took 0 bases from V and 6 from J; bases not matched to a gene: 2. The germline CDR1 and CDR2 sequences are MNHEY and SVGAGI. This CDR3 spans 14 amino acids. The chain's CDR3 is CASSYSRTSNEQFF. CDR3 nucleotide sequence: TGTGCCAGCAGTTACTCGAGGACTAGCAATGAGCAGTTCTTC.

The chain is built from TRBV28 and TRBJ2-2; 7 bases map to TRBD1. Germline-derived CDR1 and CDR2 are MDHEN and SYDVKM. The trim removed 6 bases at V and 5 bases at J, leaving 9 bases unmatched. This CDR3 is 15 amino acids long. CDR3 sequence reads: CASSSGTVVTGELFF. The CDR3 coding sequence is TGTGCCAGCAGCTCCGGGACAGTGGTGACCGGGGAGCTGTTTTTT. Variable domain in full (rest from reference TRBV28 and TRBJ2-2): DVKVTQSSRYLVKRTGEKVFLECVQDMDHENMFWYRQDPGLGLRLIYFSYDVKMKEKGDIPEGYSVSREKKERFSLILESASTNQTSMYLCASSSGTVVTGELFFGEGSRLTVL.

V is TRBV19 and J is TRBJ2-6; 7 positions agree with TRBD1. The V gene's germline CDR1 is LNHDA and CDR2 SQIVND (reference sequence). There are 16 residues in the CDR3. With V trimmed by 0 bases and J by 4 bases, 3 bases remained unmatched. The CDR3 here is CASSIEGGSGANVLTF. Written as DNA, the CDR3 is TGTGCCAGTAGTATAGAAGGGGGCTCAGGGGCCAACGTCCTGACTTTC.

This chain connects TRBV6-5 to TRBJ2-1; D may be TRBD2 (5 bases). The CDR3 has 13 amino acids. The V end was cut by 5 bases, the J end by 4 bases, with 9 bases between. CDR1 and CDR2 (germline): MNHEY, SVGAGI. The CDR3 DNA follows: TGTGCCAGCAGTCTGACTACATACAATGAGCAGTTCTTC. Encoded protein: CASSLTTYNEQFF.

The CDR3 reads CASTGTRLGNTEAFF. CDR3 coding DNA: TGTGCCAGTACCGGGACCCGACTGGGGAACACTGAAGCTTTCTTT. The chain is built from TRBV11-1 and TRBJ1-1, with a possible D match to TRBD1 (5 bases). Looked up from germline, CDR1 is SGHAT and CDR2 is FQDESV (reference sequence). Between the trimmed V and J ends, which lost 9 bases and 1 base, there was a span of 18 bases. The length of the CDR3 is 15 residues. The variable domain in full, with the rest retrieved from reference TRBV11-1 and TRBJ1-1, is EAEVAQSPRYKITEKSQAVAFWCDPISGHATLYWYRQILGQGPELLVQFQDESVVDDSQLPKDRFSAERLKGVDSTLKIQPAELGDSAMYLCASTGTRLGNTEAFFGQGTRLTVV.

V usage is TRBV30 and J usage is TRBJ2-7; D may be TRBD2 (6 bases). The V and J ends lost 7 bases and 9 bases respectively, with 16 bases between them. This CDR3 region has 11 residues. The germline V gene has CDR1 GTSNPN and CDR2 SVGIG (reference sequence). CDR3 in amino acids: CAYSRDSGQYF. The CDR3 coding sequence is TGTGCCTACAGTAGGGACTCGGGGCAGTACTTC. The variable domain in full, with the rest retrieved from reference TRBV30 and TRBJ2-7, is SQTIHQWPATLVQPVGSPLSLECTVEGTSNPNLYWYRQAAGRGLQLLFYSVGIGQISSEVPQNLSASRPQDRQFILSSKKLLLSDSGFYLCAYSRDSGQYFGPGTRLTVT.

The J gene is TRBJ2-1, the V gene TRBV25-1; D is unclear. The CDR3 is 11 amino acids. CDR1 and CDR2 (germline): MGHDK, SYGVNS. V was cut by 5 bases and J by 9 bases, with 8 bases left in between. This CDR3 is CASSSHSEQFF. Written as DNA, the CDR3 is TGTGCCAGCAGTTCTCACAGTGAGCAGTTCTTC. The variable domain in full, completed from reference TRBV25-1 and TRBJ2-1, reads EADIYQTPRYLVIGTGKKITLECSQTMGHDKMYWYQQDPGMELHLIHYSYGVNSTEKGDLSSESTVSRIRTEHFPLTLESARPSHTSQYLCASSSHSEQFFGPGTRLTVL.

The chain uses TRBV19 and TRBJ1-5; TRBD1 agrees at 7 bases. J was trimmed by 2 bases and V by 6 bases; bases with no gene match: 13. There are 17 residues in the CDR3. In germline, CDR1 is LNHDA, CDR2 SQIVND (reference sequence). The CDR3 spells CASSRLRGAGGNQPQHF. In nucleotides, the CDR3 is TGTGCCAGTAGCCGGCTCAGGGGGGCAGGGGGCAATCAGCCCCAGCATTTT.

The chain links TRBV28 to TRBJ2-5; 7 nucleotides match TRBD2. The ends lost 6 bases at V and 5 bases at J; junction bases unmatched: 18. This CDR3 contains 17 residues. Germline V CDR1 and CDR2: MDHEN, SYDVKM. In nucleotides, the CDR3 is TGTGCCAGCAGCCGTCCTGTTGGTGCGGGAGATGGGGAGACCCAGTACTTC. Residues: CASSRPVGAGDGETQYF.

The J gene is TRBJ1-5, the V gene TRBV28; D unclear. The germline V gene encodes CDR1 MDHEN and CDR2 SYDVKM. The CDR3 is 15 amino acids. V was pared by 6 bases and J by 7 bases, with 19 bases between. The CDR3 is CASRETSGLRQPQHF. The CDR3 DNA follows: TGTGCCAGCAGGGAGACATCCGGTTTGCGGCAGCCCCAGCATTTT.

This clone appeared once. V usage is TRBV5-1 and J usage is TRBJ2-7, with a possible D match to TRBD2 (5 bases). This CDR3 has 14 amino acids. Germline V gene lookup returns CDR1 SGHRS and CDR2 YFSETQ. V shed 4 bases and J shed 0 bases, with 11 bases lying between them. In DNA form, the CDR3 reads TGCGCCAGCAGCGGTGGACTTAGCTCCTACGAGCAGTACTTC. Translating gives CASSGGLSSYEQYF.

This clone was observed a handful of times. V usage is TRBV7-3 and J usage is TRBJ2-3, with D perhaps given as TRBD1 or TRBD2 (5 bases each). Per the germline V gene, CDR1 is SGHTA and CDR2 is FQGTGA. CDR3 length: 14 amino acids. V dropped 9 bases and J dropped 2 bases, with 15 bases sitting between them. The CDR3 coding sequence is TGTGCCAGTAGGGGACCGAGCGCCACAGATACGCAGTATTTT. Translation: CASRGPSATDTQYF.

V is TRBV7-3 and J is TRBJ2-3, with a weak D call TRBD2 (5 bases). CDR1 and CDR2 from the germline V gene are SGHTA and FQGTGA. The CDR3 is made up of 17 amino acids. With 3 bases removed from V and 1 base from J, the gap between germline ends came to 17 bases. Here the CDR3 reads CASSFLQRIKRTDTQYF. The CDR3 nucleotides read TGTGCCAGCAGCTTTTTGCAGCGGATCAAACGCACAGATACGCAGTATTTT.

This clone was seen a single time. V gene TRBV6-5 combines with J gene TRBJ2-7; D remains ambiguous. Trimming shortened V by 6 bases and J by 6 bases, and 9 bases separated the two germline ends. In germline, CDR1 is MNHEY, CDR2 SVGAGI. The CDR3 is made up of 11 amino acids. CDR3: CASRNSIEQYF. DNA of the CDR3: TGTGCCAGCAGGAACAGTATCGAGCAGTACTTC.